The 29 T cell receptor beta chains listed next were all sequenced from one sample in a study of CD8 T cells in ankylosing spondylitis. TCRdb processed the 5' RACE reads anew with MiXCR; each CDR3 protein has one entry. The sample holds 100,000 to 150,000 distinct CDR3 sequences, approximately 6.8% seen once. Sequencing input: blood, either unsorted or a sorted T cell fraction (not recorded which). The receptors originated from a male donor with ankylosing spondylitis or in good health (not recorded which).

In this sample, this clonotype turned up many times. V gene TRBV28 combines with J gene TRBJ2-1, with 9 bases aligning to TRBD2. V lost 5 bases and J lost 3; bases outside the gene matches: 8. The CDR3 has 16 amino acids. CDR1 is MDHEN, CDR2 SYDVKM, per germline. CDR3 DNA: TGTGCCAGCAGTACTTTAAGCGGGGGGAACTACAATGAGCAGTTCTTC. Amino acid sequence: CASSTLSGGNYNEQFF. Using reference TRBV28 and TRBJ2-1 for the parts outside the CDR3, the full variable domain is DVKVTQSSRYLVKRTGEKVFLECVQDMDHENMFWYRQDPGLGLRLIYFSYDVKMKEKGDIPEGYSVSREKKERFSLILESASTNQTSMYLCASSTLSGGNYNEQFFGPGTRLTVL.

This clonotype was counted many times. The chain's CDR3 is CATSDFSELVNTGELFF. The CDR3 DNA sequence: TGTGCCACCAGTGATTTTTCTGAACTTGTAAACACCGGGGAGCTGTTTTTT. This chain connects TRBV24-1 to TRBJ2-2; no firm D call. This CDR3 spans 17 amino acids. From germline, CDR1 is KGHDR and CDR2 SFDVKD. Deletions cut 1 base from V and 2 bases from J, with 13 bases between.

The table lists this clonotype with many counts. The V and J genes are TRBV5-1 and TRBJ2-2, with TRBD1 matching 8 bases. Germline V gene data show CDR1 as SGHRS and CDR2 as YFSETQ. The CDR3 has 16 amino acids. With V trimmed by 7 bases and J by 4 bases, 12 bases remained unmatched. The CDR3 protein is CASRQVGQGVTGELFF. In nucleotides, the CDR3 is TGCGCCAGCCGCCAAGTAGGACAGGGCGTCACCGGGGAGCTGTTTTTT.

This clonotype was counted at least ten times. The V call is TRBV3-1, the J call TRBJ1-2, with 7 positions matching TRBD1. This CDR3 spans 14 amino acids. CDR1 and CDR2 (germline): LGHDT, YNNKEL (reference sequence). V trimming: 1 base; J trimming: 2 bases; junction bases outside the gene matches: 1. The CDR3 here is CASSQAGQNYGYTF. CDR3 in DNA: TGTGCCAGCAGCCAAGCGGGACAGAACTATGGCTACACCTTC. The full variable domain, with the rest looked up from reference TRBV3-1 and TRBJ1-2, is DTAVSQTPKYLVTQMGNDKSIKCEQNLGHDTMYWYKQDSKKFLKIMFSYNNKELIINETVPNRFSPKSPDKAHLNLHINSLELGDSAVYFCASSQAGQNYGYTFGSGTRLTVV.

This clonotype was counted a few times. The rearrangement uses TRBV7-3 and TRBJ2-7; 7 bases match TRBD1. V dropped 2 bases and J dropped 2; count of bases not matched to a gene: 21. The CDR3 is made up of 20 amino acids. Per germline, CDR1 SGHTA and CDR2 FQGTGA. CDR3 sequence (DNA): TGTGCCAGCAGCTTATTAGGGGGCGGTCCTTTCGGGACAAAAGCCTACGAGCAGTACTTC. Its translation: CASSLLGGGPFGTKAYEQYF.

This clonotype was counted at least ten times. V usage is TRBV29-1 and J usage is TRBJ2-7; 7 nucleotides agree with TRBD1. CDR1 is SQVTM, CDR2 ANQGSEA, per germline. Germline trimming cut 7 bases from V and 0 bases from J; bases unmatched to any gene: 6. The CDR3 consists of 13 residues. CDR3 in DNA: TGCAGCGCTACGGGACAGCACTCCTACGAGCAGTACTTC. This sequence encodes CSATGQHSYEQYF.

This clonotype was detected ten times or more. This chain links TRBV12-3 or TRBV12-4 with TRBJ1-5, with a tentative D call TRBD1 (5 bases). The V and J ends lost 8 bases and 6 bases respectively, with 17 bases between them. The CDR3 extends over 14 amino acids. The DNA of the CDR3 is TGTGCCAGCGGATTGGGCAGGGTGGGTCAGCCCCAGCATTTT. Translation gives CASGLGRVGQPQHF.

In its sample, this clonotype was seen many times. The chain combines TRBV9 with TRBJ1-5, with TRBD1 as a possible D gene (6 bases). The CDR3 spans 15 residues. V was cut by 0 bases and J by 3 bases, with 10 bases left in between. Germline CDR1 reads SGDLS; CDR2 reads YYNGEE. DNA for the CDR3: TGTGCCAGCAGCGTAGGTGGGGGCTTCAATCAGCCCCAGCATTTT. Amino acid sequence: CASSVGGGFNQPQHF. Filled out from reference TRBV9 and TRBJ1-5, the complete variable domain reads DSGVTQTPKHLITATGQRVTLRCSPRSGDLSVYWYQQSLDQGLQFLIQYYNGEERAKGNILERFSAQQFPDLHSELNLSSLELGDSALYFCASSVGGGFNQPQHFGDGTRLSIL.

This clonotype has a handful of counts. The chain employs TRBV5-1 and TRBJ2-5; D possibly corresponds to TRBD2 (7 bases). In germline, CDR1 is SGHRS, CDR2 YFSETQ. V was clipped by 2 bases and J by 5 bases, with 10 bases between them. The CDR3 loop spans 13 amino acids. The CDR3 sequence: CASSFGGAETQYF. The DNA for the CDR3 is TGCGCCAGCAGCTTTGGGGGGGCCGAGACCCAGTACTTC.

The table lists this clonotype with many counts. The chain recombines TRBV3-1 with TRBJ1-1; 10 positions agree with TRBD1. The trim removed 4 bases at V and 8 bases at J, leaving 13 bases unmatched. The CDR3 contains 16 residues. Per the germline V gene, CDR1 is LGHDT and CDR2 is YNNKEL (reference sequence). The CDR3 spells CASSPPSRDRGGEAFF. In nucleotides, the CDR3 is TGTGCCAGCAGCCCGCCGTCCCGGGACAGGGGAGGCGAAGCTTTCTTT.

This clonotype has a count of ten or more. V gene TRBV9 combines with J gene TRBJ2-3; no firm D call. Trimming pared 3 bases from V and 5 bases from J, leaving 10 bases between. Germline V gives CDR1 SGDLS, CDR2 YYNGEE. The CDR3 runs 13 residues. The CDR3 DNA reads TGTGCCAGCAGCGCCTTTGTCGTAGATACGCAGTATTTT. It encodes CASSAFVVDTQYF.

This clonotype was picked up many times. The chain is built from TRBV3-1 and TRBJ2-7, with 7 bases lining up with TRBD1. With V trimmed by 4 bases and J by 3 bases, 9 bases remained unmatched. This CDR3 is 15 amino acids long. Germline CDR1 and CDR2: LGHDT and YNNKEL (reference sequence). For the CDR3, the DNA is TGTGCCAGCAGCCGCGATCCCGGGACAGACTACGAGCAGTACTTC. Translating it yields CASSRDPGTDYEQYF.

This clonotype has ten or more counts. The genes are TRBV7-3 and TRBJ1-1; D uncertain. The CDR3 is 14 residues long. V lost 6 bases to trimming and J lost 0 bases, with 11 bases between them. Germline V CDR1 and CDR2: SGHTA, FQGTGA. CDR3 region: CASRAAGLNTEAFF. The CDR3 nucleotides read TGTGCCAGCAGGGCGGCAGGCTTGAACACTGAAGCTTTCTTT.

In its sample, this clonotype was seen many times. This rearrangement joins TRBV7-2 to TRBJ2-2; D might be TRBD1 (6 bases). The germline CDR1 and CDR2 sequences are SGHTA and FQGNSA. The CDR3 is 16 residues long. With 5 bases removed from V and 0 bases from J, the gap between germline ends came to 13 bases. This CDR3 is CASSGTTHSNTGELFF. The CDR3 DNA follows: TGTGCCAGCAGCGGGACAACTCATTCGAACACCGGGGAGCTGTTTTTT.

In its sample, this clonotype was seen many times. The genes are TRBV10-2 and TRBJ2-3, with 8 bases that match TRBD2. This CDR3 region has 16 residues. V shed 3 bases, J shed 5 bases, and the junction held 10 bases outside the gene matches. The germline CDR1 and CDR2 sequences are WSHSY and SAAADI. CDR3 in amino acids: CASSEIRAGDGDTQYF. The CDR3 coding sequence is TGCGCCAGCAGTGAAATACGAGCGGGGGACGGAGATACGCAGTATTTT.

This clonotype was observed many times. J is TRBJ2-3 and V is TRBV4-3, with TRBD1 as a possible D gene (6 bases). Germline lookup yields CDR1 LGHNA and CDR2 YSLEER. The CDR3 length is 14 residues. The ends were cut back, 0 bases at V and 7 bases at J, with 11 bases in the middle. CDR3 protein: CASSQDQGIHTQYF. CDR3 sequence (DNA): TGCGCCAGCAGCCAAGATCAGGGGATTCATACGCAGTATTTT.

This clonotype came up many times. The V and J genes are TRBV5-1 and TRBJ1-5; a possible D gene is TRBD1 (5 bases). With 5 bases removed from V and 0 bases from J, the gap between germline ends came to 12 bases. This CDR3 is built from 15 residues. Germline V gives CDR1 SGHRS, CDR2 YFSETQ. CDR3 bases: TGCGCCAGCAGTCAAGGTGGGGGTAGCAATCAGCCCCAGCATTTT. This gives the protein CASSQGGGSNQPQHF.

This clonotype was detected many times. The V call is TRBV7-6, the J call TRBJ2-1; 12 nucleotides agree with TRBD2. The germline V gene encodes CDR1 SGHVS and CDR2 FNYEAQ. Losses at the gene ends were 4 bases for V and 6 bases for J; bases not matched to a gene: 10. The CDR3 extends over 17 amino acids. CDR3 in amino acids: CASSSLLLAGGPNEQFF. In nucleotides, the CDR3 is TGTGCCAGCAGCTCGCTACTTCTAGCGGGAGGGCCCAATGAGCAGTTCTTC.

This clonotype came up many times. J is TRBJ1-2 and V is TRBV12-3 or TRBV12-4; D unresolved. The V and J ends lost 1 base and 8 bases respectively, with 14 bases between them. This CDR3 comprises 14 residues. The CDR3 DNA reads TGTGCCAGCAGTTTAGTTGAATTCGCGAGGGGCTACACCTTC. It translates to CASSLVEFARGYTF.

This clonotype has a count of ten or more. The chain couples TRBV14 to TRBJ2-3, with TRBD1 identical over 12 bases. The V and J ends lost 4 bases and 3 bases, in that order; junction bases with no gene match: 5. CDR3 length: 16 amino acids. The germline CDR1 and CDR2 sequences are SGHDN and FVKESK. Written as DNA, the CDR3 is TGTGCCAGCAGCCGCAGGGGACAGGGGGCTACAGATACGCAGTATTTT. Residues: CASSRRGQGATDTQYF.

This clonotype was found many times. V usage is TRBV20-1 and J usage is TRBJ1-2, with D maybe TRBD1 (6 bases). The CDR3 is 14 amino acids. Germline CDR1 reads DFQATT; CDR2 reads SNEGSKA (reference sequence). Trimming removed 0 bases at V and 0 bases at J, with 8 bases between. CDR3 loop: CSARERTANYGYTF. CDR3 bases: TGCAGTGCTAGAGAAAGGACAGCTAACTATGGCTACACCTTC.

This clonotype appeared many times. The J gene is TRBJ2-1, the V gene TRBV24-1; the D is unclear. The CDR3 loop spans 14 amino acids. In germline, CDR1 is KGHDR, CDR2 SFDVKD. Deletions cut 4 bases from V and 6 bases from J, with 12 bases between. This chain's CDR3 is CATSDPQFVNEQFF. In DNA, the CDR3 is TGTGCCACCAGTGACCCCCAGTTTGTCAATGAGCAGTTCTTC.

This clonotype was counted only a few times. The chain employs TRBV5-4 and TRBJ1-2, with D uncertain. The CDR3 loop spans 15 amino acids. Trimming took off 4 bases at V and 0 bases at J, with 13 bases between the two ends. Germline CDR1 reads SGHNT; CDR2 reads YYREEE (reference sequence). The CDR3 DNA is TGTGCCAGCAGCGCCGGCCAGAATCCTAACTATGGCTACACCTTC. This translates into CASSAGQNPNYGYTF.

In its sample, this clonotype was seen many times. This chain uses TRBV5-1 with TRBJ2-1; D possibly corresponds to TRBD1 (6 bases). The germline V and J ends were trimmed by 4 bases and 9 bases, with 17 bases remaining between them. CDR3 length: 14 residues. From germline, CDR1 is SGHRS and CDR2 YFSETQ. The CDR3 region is CASSPIPQGAEQFF. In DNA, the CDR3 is TGCGCCAGCAGCCCGATTCCACAGGGAGCTGAGCAGTTCTTC.

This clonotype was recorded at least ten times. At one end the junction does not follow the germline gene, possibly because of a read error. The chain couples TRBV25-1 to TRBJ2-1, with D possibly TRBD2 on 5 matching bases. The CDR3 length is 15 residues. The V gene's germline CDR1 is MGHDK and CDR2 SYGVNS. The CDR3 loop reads CASSSRGVGYSEQFF. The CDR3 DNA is TGTGCCAGCAGTTCCCGGGGTGTGGGGTACAGTGAGCAGTTCTTC.

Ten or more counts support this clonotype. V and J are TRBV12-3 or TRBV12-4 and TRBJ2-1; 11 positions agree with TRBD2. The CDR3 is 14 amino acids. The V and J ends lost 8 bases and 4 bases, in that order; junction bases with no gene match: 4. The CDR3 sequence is CASGTSGGYNEQFF. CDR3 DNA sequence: TGTGCCAGCGGAACTAGCGGGGGTTACAATGAGCAGTTCTTC.

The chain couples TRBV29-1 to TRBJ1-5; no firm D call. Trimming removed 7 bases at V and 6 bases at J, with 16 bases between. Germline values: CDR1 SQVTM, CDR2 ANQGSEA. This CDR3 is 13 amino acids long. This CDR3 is CSAQRRPGQPQHF. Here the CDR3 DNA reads TGCAGCGCCCAAAGGAGACCTGGTCAGCCCCAGCATTTT.

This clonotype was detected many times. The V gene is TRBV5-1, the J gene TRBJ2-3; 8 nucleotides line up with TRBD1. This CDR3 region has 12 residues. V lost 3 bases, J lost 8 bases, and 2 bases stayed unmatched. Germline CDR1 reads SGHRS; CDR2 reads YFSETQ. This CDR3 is CASSYDRGTQYF. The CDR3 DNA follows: TGCGCCAGCAGCTACGACAGGGGTACGCAGTATTTT.

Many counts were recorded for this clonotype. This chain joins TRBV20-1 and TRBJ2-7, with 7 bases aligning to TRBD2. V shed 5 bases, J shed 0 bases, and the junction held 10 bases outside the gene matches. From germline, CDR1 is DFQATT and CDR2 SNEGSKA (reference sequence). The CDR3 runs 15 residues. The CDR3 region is CSAPASSGDSYEQYF. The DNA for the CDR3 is TGCAGTGCTCCGGCCTCTAGCGGAGACTCCTACGAGCAGTACTTC.